A single sample is the source of the 18 T cell receptor beta chains below, sequenced in a study of cytotoxic CD8 clonotypes in ibrutinib-treated CLL. Only in-frame clones appear in the TCRdb table, and some are missing; sequencing was by immunoSEQ multiplex PCR. The data contain 100,000 to 150,000 clones, approximately 85% of them singletons. This specimen consisted of PBMCs, obtained after 24 months of ibrutinib treatment. The receptors here all came from a human donor with chronic lymphocytic leukemia.

The chain recombines TRBV29-1 with TRBJ1-1; D might be TRBD1 (5 bases). This CDR3 region has 15 residues. V was trimmed by 5 bases and J by 0 bases, leaving 16 bases between them. Germline CDR1 reads SQVTM; CDR2 reads ANQGSEA. This CDR3 reads CSVKRTGLLNTEAFF. CDR3 nucleotide sequence: TGCAGCGTTAAACGCACGGGACTGCTGAACACTGAAGCTTTCTTT.

V gene TRBV28 combines with J gene TRBJ2-1; TRBD1 aligns across 9 bases. Germline-derived CDR1 and CDR2 are MDHEN and SYDVKM. The ends lost 6 bases at V and 8 bases at J; junction bases unmatched: 8. The CDR3 totals 14 residues. The CDR3 reads CASRTDRGGDEQFF. The CDR3 coding sequence is TGTGCCAGCAGGACGGACAGGGGTGGCGATGAGCAGTTCTTC.

This clone was seen only once. The J gene is TRBJ2-6, the V gene TRBV25-1; 11 bases are a match to TRBD1. The CDR3 spans 18 residues. V gave up 4 bases and J gave up 1 base; unmatched junction bases: 6. Germline V CDR1 and CDR2: MGHDK, SYGVNS. CDR3 sequence: CASSASDRGLSGANVLTF. DNA for the CDR3: TGTGCCAGCAGTGCCTCGGACAGGGGGCTTTCTGGGGCCAACGTCCTGACTTTC. The variable domain in full, with the rest retrieved from reference TRBV25-1 and TRBJ2-6, is EADIYQTPRYLVIGTGKKITLECSQTMGHDKMYWYQQDPGMELHLIHYSYGVNSTEKGDLSSESTVSRIRTEHFPLTLESARPSHTSQYLCASSASDRGLSGANVLTFGAGSRLTVL.

CDR3: CASSTSWTGNTEAFF. Here the CDR3 DNA reads TGCGCCAGCAGCACCTCCTGGACAGGGAACACTGAAGCTTTCTTT. J is TRBJ1-1 and V is TRBV5-1, with 7 positions matching TRBD1. Trimming removed 4 bases from V and 1 base from J; junction bases left unmatched: 7. CDR3 length: 15 amino acids. The germline V gene encodes CDR1 SGHRS and CDR2 YFSETQ.

CDR3 nucleotide sequence: TGTGCCAGCAGTGGGGGGAGAGAGACCCAGTACTTC. This translates into CASSGGRETQYF. The rearrangement joins TRBV7-6 to TRBJ2-5; D might be TRBD2 (6 bases). This CDR3 is built from 12 residues. Germline CDR1 SGHVS, CDR2 FNYEAQ. Deletions cut 6 bases from V and 4 bases from J, with 9 bases between.

The chain links TRBV6-5 to TRBJ1-2, with D possibly TRBD1 on 6 matching bases. V shed 2 bases and J shed 2 bases, with 9 bases lying between them. CDR3 length: 14 residues. Germline CDR1 is MNHEY and CDR2 is SVGAGI. As DNA, the CDR3 is TGTGCCAGCAGTTACGGGACAACGAACTATGGCTACACCTTC. It translates to CASSYGTTNYGYTF.

J is TRBJ2-3 and V is TRBV5-1; D is ambiguous. V lost 1 base to trimming and J lost 4 bases, with 13 bases between them. The germline CDR1 and CDR2 sequences are SGHRS and YFSETQ. This CDR3 has 15 amino acids. As DNA, the CDR3 is TGCGCCAGCAGCTTGAGTTTAGGGTCGGCAGATACGCAGTATTTT. Translated: CASSLSLGSADTQYF.

The V and J genes are TRBV29-1 and TRBJ2-1; TRBD2 might be the D (6 bases). CDR3 length equals 13 residues. V dropped 6 bases and J dropped 2 bases, with 11 bases sitting between them. Germline V lookup: CDR1 SQVTM, CDR2 ANQGSEA. CDR3 sequence: CSVEGRTYNEQFF. The DNA of the CDR3 is TGCAGCGTGGAGGGGCGGACCTACAATGAGCAGTTCTTC.

V and J are TRBV9 and TRBJ2-1; weak D call: TRBD1 (5 bases). The CDR3 is made up of 12 amino acids. Germline-derived CDR1 and CDR2 are SGDLS and YYNGEE. V dropped 4 bases and J dropped 10 bases, with 12 bases sitting between them. Here the CDR3 DNA reads TGTGCCAGCAGCTTCAGGGAAGACGAGCAGTTCTTC. Residues: CASSFREDEQFF.

V usage is TRBV5-5 and J usage is TRBJ2-7, with D hard to call. The V end was cut by 0 bases, the J end by 0 bases, with 4 bases between. CDR1 is SGHKS, CDR2 YYEKEE, per germline (reference sequence). The CDR3 is 13 residues long. CDR3 DNA sequence: TGTGCCAGCAGCTTGGTGACCTCCTACGAGCAGTACTTC. Translated: CASSLVTSYEQYF.

The rearrangement links TRBV2 to TRBJ2-5; tentatively, D is TRBD1 (5 bases). This CDR3 is built from 14 residues. Germline V gene data show CDR1 as SNHLY and CDR2 as FYNNEI. Trimming shortened V by 6 bases and J by 1 base, and 12 bases separated the two germline ends. This CDR3 reads CASRKLQVQETQYF. The CDR3 DNA reads TGTGCCAGCAGGAAGCTACAGGTCCAAGAGACCCAGTACTTC.

The V call is TRBV6-5, the J call TRBJ1-1; TRBD1 matches 8 bases. The CDR3 is made up of 16 amino acids. V trimming: 4 bases; J trimming: 4 bases; junction bases outside the gene matches: 11. Germline V gene data show CDR1 as MNHEY and CDR2 as SVGAGI. The CDR3 reads CASSFQTGGGGTEAFF. DNA of the CDR3: TGTGCCAGCAGTTTCCAAACAGGGGGAGGTGGCACTGAAGCTTTCTTT.

V usage is TRBV6-5 and J usage is TRBJ1-6, with 7 bases that match TRBD1. The CDR3 covers 15 residues. CDR1 MNHEY and CDR2 SVGAGI come from the germline V gene. Trimming removed 0 bases from V and 7 bases from J; junction bases left unmatched: 3. The CDR3 DNA follows: TGTGCCAGCAGTTACTCTGGGACAGCAAATTCACCCCTCCACTTT. This encodes CASSYSGTANSPLHF.

V is TRBV2 and J is TRBJ2-1, with 8 bases lining up with TRBD2. This CDR3 is 15 amino acids long. V shed 4 bases, J shed 8 bases, and the junction held 10 bases outside the gene matches. CDR1 and CDR2 from the germline V gene are SNHLY and FYNNEI. The CDR3, as DNA: TGTGCCAGCAGTGGGACCAGGACTAGCCTTCATGAGCAGTTCTTC. Its protein product is CASSGTRTSLHEQFF. The complete variable domain, with remaining parts taken from reference TRBV2 and TRBJ2-1, reads EPEVTQTPSHQVTQMGQEVILRCVPISNHLYFYWYRQILGQKVEFLVSFYNNEISEKSEIFDDQFSVERPDGSNFTLKIRSTKLEDSAMYFCASSGTRTSLHEQFFGPGTRLTVL.

To note about this clone: Other DNA sequences of this sample code for an identical CDR3. This chain links TRBV28 with TRBJ1-1; no clear D gene. Germline V gene sequence: CDR1 MDHEN, CDR2 SYDVKM. CDR3 length: 11 residues. V dropped 6 bases and J dropped 0 bases, with 2 bases sitting between them. The CDR3 DNA follows: TGTGCCAGCAGGGTGAACACTGAAGCTTTCTTT. The encoded protein is CASRVNTEAFF.

The gene calls are TRBV4-1 and TRBJ2-7; no definite D call. The CDR3 spans 13 residues. V lost 0 bases, J lost 11 bases, and 14 bases lay in between. CDR1 is MGHRA and CDR2 is YSYEKL in the germline V gene. CDR3 amino acids: CASSQDPDRRKYF. CDR3 nucleotide sequence: TGCGCCAGCAGCCAAGATCCGGACCGCCGGAAGTACTTC.

A single count supports this clone. The DNA for the CDR3 is TGTGCCAGCAGCCCTACGCCGGGACAGTCTAACTATGGCTACACCTTC. Translation: CASSPTPGQSNYGYTF. V gene TRBV7-8 combines with J gene TRBJ1-2; 7 bases are a match to TRBD1. Germline lookup yields CDR1 SGHVS and CDR2 FQNEAQ. CDR3 length: 16 amino acids. V was clipped by 5 bases and J by 0 bases; unmatched bases: 9.

This chain connects TRBV5-6 to TRBJ1-4; 10 nucleotides align to TRBD1. The CDR3 sequence is 13 residues long. The germline V gene encodes CDR1 SGHDT and CDR2 YYEEEE. The junction had 0 bases not matched to a gene; V was cut back by 3 bases and J by 7 bases. The CDR3: CASSWDRGEKLFF. The DNA of the CDR3 is TGTGCCAGCAGCTGGGACAGGGGTGAAAAACTGTTTTTT.